A single sample gave rise to the 24 T cell receptor beta chains below, sequenced in a study of cytomegalovirus exposure and HLA in healthy donors. Both 60 Vbeta primers and 13 Jbeta primers went into the PCR. Sequencing was performed with immunoSEQ multiplex PCR; in TCRdb, only in-frame clones are kept and a portion is missing. This sample's table has some 70,000 clones. Sequencing input: PBMCs. Every receptor here comes from a middle-aged man in good health and CMV-seronegative.

The chain couples TRBV7-2 to TRBJ2-3; 8 bases match TRBD2. Germline CDR1 is SGHTA and CDR2 is FQGNSA. CDR3 length equals 14 residues. The V segment lost 1 base and the J segment 8 bases; nucleotides outside the gene matches: 5. The CDR3, as DNA: TGTGCCAGCAGCTTAGTTACTCTAGCGGGTACGCAGTATTTT. Protein product: CASSLVTLAGTQYF.

This rearrangement joins TRBV12-5 to TRBJ1-5; D not certain. Trimming shortened V by 6 bases and J by 7 bases, and 16 bases separated the two germline ends. Germline lookup yields CDR1 LGHNT and CDR2 FRNRAP. The CDR3 totals 14 residues. The CDR3 is CASGPGSTHQPQHF. CDR3 bases: TGTGCTAGTGGCCCCGGGTCCACACACCAGCCCCAGCATTTT.

The J gene is TRBJ2-1, the V gene TRBV6-4; 12 bases line up with TRBD2. The CDR3 loop spans 18 amino acids. The junction had 11 bases not matched to a gene; V was cut back by 2 bases and J by 6 bases. Germline values: CDR1 MRHNA, CDR2 SNTAGT. The CDR3 loop is CASSDLAGGPLEGNEQFF. The CDR3, as DNA: TGTGCCAGCAGTGACCTAGCGGGGGGGCCACTGGAGGGCAATGAGCAGTTCTTC.

The chain recombines TRBV7-6 with TRBJ2-1; D remains unclear. The CDR3 totals 15 residues. Per the germline V gene, CDR1 is SGHVS and CDR2 is FNYEAQ. V lost 0 bases and J lost 5, with 11 bases in between. CDR3 bases: TGTGCCAGCAGCTTAGCGGCATATTCTCACAATGAGCAGTTCTTC. Translated, it gives CASSLAAYSHNEQFF. The full variable domain, rest sourced from reference TRBV7-6 and TRBJ2-1, is GAGVSQSPRYKVTKRGQDVALRCDPISGHVSLYWYRQALGQGPEFLTYFNYEAQQDKSGLPNDRFSAERPEGSISTLTIQRTEQRDSAMYRCASSLAAYSHNEQFFGPGTRLTVL.

The chain uses TRBV5-4 and TRBJ2-7; 7 bases agree with TRBD1. V was pared by 6 bases and J by 3 bases, with 6 bases of the junction left unmatched. This CDR3 region has 13 residues. Germline CDR1 SGHNT, CDR2 YYREEE (reference sequence). CDR3 region: CASMGRGNYEQYF. The CDR3 bases are TGTGCCAGCATGGGCAGGGGGAACTACGAGCAGTACTTC.

The chain recombines TRBV5-1 with TRBJ1-1, with 7 bases fitting TRBD1. Germline values: CDR1 SGHRS, CDR2 YFSETQ. With V trimmed by 2 bases and J by 2 bases, 6 bases remained unmatched. This CDR3 is built from 15 residues. This CDR3 reads CASSLDRVGNTEAFF. CDR3 nucleotides: TGCGCCAGCAGCTTAGACAGGGTAGGCAACACTGAAGCTTTCTTT.

The CDR3 DNA reads as TGCAGCGTTGGGCGGGGAGGCACAGATACGCAGTATTTT. This gives the protein CSVGRGGTDTQYF. The genes are TRBV29-1 and TRBJ2-3; weak D call: TRBD2 (6 bases). Looked up from germline, CDR1 is SQVTM and CDR2 is ANQGSEA. V gave up 4 bases and J gave up 1 base, with 9 bases separating them. CDR3 length: 13 residues.

The genes are TRBV7-2 and TRBJ1-1, with a possible D match to TRBD1 (6 bases). There are 16 residues in the CDR3. The V and J ends lost 5 bases and 0 bases respectively, with 16 bases between them. CDR1 and CDR2 (germline): SGHTA, FQGNSA. As DNA, the CDR3 is TGTGCCAGCAGCCGGATAGGGGCAGGGGTGAACACTGAAGCTTTCTTT. This encodes CASSRIGAGVNTEAFF.

The J gene is TRBJ2-1, the V gene TRBV5-4, with D possibly being TRBD2 (6 bases). Germline V gene sequence: CDR1 SGHNT, CDR2 YYREEE (reference sequence). V was shortened by 4 bases and J by 4 bases, with 12 bases between the two germline ends. The CDR3 consists of 14 residues. The CDR3 region has the DNA TGTGCCAGCAGCCCGAACCGGGGGTACAATGAGCAGTTCTTC. This encodes CASSPNRGYNEQFF.

This rearrangement joins TRBV30 to TRBJ1-1; no clear D gene. V was pared by 0 bases and J by 2 bases, with 7 bases between. CDR3 length: 13 residues. Germline CDR1 is GTSNPN and CDR2 is SVGIG (reference sequence). CDR3 nucleotide sequence: TGTGCCTGGAGTGTACAAATCAACACTGAAGCTTTCTTT. Its translation is CAWSVQINTEAFF.

This chain uses TRBV9 with TRBJ2-7; the match to TRBD2 covers 7 bases. The CDR3 covers 14 residues. Germline CDR1 reads SGDLS; CDR2 reads YYNGEE. V was clipped by 2 bases and J by 3 bases; unmatched bases: 5. CDR3 bases: TGTGCCAGCAGCGTTGGGGACTATAACTACGAGCAGTACTTC. It translates to CASSVGDYNYEQYF.

The chain carries TRBV13 and TRBJ2-3; 8 bases are shared with TRBD1. The CDR3 has 17 amino acids. The trim removed 6 bases at V and 6 bases at J, leaving 17 bases unmatched. Germline V gives CDR1 PRHDT, CDR2 FYEKMQ (reference sequence). The CDR3 is CASSSPDRGLAGDTQYF. The CDR3, as DNA: TGTGCCAGCAGTTCACCTGACAGGGGCCTAGCAGGGGATACGCAGTATTTT.

V is TRBV7-8 and J is TRBJ2-7; D gene uncertain. The CDR3 runs to 13 residues. Germline V gene sequence: CDR1 SGHVS, CDR2 FQNEAQ. The V end lost 1 base, the J end lost 5 bases, and 9 bases lay between the germline ends. CDR3 in DNA: TGTGCCAGCAGCTTAGGTACTCCCAACGAGCAGTACTTC. It yields the protein CASSLGTPNEQYF.

V is TRBV4-1 and J is TRBJ2-5; D ambiguous. Germline lookup yields CDR1 MGHRA and CDR2 YSYEKL. The CDR3 totals 14 residues. V shed 4 bases and J shed 4 bases, with 13 bases lying between them. The chain's CDR3 is CASSLRWPGETQYF. Written as DNA, the CDR3 is TGCGCCAGCAGCCTACGCTGGCCAGGAGAGACCCAGTACTTC.

Regarding this clone: An end of the junction does not agree with germline; a read error may underlie this. This chain joins TRBV7-7 and TRBJ2-5; TRBD1 aligns across 8 bases. The CDR3 has 17 amino acids. Germline loops: CDR1 SSHAT, CDR2 FNYEAQ (reference sequence). The CDR3 reads CASSLVPGQGLQETQYF. CDR3 DNA: TGTGCTAGCAGCTTAGTCCCCGGACAGGGCCTACAAGAGACCCAGTACTTC.

This chain uses TRBV23-1 with TRBJ2-1, with a weak D call TRBD1 (5 bases). TRBV23-1 is treated as an ORF (open reading frame) with a function not yet certain. V was pared by 4 bases and J by 4 bases, with 11 bases between. CDR3 length equals 14 residues. The CDR3 is CASSRRGSYNEQFF. CDR3 nucleotides: TGCGCCAGCAGTCGTAGGGGAAGTTACAATGAGCAGTTCTTC.

J is TRBJ2-2 and V is TRBV7-9; no definite D call. The germline V gene has CDR1 SEHNR and CDR2 FQNEAQ (reference sequence). V gave up 3 bases and J gave up 0 bases, with 8 bases separating them. The CDR3 loop spans 15 amino acids. This CDR3 is CASSLSSANTGELFF. In DNA form, the CDR3 reads TGTGCCAGCAGCTTGAGCAGCGCGAACACCGGGGAGCTGTTTTTT.

The gene calls are TRBV7-9 and TRBJ2-5, with 9 bases fitting TRBD1. The CDR3 runs 14 residues. J was trimmed by 3 bases and V by 6 bases; bases with no gene match: 5. Germline loops: CDR1 SEHNR, CDR2 FQNEAQ (reference sequence). CDR3 coding DNA: TGTGCCAGCAGACCCTGGGACAGGGAAGAGACCCAGTACTTC. Translating gives CASRPWDREETQYF.

The chain joins TRBV7-8 to TRBJ1-5; D remains unclear. CDR1 SGHVS and CDR2 FQNEAQ come from the germline V gene. Trimming cost V 3 bases and J 2 bases, with 8 bases left between them. CDR3 length equals 14 residues. The CDR3 reads CASSLAGGNQPQHF. For the CDR3, the DNA is TGTGCCAGCAGCTTGGCCGGGGGCAATCAGCCCCAGCATTTT.

V gene TRBV10-1 combines with J gene TRBJ2-7; 14 positions agree with TRBD2. The germline V gene has CDR1 WNHNN and CDR2 SYGVQD (reference sequence). CDR3 length: 16 amino acids. V gave up 3 bases and J gave up 6 bases; unmatched junction bases: 7. CDR3 sequence: CASSDPGTSGGGEQYF. The CDR3 coding sequence is TGCGCCAGCAGTGACCCCGGGACTAGCGGGGGAGGCGAGCAGTACTTC.

The chain joins TRBV11-2 to TRBJ2-2, with D maybe TRBD1 (6 bases). Germline CDR1 and CDR2: SGHAT and FQNNGV. The CDR3 covers 15 residues. The V end lost 4 bases, the J end lost 4 bases, and 13 bases lay between the germline ends. The CDR3 spells CASSSYRDTTGELFF. CDR3 nucleotides: TGTGCCAGCAGCTCCTACCGGGACACCACCGGGGAGCTGTTTTTT.

The V gene is TRBV7-2, the J gene TRBJ1-4; 10 positions agree with TRBD1. V lost 4 bases and J lost 8; bases outside the gene matches: 4. Germline values: CDR1 SGHTA, CDR2 FQGNSA. The CDR3 is 14 amino acids. Here the CDR3 DNA reads TGTGCCAGCAGCTCGGACAGGGGGGTCGAAAAACTGTTTTTT. Translation: CASSSDRGVEKLFF.

CDR3 in amino acids: CAIHSGRGLDEQYF. Written as DNA, the CDR3 is TGTGCCATCCATAGCGGGAGAGGGTTGGACGAGCAGTACTTC. This rearrangement joins TRBV27 to TRBJ2-7, with 9 bases identical to TRBD2. V dropped 10 bases and J dropped 5; count of bases not matched to a gene: 12. CDR1 and CDR2 (germline): MNHEY, SMNVEV (reference sequence). There are 14 residues in the CDR3.

The gene calls are TRBV7-2 and TRBJ1-2, with a tentative D call TRBD1 (6 bases). In germline, CDR1 is SGHTA, CDR2 FQGNSA. Trimming removed 8 bases from V and 4 bases from J, with 17 bases in between. This CDR3 spans 14 amino acids. The CDR3 DNA reads TGTGCCAGCTTAGGGGACACGCGAATCTATGGCTACACCTTC. Translating it yields CASLGDTRIYGYTF.